This T cell receptor beta chain was recovered during a study of blood T cell repertoires in COVID-19. Study-level background: COVID-19 samples from acute and convalescent phases originated in the United States, Italy and Spain.

In the original workflow: It was from reference gene primer amplification that nucleated cell counts were estimated. Only in-frame clones appear in the TCRdb table, and some are missing; sequencing was by immunoSEQ multiplex PCR. The DNA was the basis for D and trimming; V, J and clone size are from that table. The data contain around 60,000 clones, 80% of them singletons. The CDR3 sequence is 15 residues long. The germline V gene has CDR1 LNHDA and CDR2 SQIVND (reference sequence). V lost 1 base and J 2 bases, leaving 9 bases between the germline ends. Sequencing was performed on peripheral blood. The sequence derives from a man in his sixties with acute or convalescent COVID-19. The rearrangement links TRBV19 to TRBJ1-5; weak D call: TRBD1 (5 bases). In DNA form, the CDR3 reads TGTGCCAGTAGTATAGCCAGGGATCGCAATCAGCCCCAGCATTTT. It specifies CASSIARDRNQPQHF.